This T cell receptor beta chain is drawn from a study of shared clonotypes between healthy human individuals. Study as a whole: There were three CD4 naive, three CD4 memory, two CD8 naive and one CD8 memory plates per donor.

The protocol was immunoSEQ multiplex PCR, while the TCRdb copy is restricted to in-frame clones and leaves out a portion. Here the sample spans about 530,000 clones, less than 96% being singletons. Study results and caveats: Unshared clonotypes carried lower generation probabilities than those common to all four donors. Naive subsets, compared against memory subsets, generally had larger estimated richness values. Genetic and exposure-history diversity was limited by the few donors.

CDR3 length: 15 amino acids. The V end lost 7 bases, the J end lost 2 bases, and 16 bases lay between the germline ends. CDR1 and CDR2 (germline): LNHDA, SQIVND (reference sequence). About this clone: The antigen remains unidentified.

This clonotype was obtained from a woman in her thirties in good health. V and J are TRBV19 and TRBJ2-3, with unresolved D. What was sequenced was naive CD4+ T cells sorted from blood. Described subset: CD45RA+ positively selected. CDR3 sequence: CASNPRHVSTDTQYF. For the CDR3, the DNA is TGTGCCAGTAATCCGCGCCATGTGTCCACAGATACGCAGTATTTT.